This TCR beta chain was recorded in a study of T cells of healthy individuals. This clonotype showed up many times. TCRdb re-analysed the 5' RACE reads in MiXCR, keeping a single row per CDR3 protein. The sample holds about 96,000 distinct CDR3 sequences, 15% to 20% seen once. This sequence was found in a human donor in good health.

The CDR3 reads CASSDSEAGTDTQYF. In DNA form, the CDR3 reads TGTGCCAGCAGTGACTCTGAGGCAGGCACAGATACGCAGTATTTT. The chain couples TRBV6-4 to TRBJ2-3; D gene unclear. CDR1 is MRHNA and CDR2 is SNTAGT in the germline V gene. V lost 0 bases, J lost 1 base, and 8 bases lay in between. CDR3 length: 15 residues.